This T cell receptor (beta chain) was sequenced during a study of CD8 T cells in Susac syndrome. This clonotype was recorded once. Its antigen is currently unknown. The RNA, about 0.45 to 1 ug, was put through reverse transcription using random hexamers. Multiplex immunoSEQ PCR targeted 54 Vbeta and 13 Jbeta TCR beta segments. TCRdb independently ran MiXCR on the immunoSEQ multiplex PCR reads; one entry per CDR3 protein. The data hold about 120,000 distinct CDR3 sequences, with 92% observed a single time. The sequenced target, TCR beta, came from blood CD8+ and CD4+ T cells. TEMRA cells were FACS-enriched, and CD8+ and CD4+ T cells were isolated negatively. Study-level findings and limits: The study recognized that its TCR sequencing and HLA analysis covered a relatively small number of individuals.

V gave up 8 bases and J gave up 0 bases, with 8 bases separating them. Germline lookup yields CDR1 MNHEY and CDR2 SVGEGT. The CDR3 extends over 13 amino acids. The sequenced sample was CD4+ T cells from PBMCs. The chain recombines TRBV6-2 or TRBV6-3 with TRBJ2-4; perhaps D is TRBD1 or TRBD2 (5 bases each). This receptor was obtained from a human donor in good health. CDR3 coding DNA: TGTGCCAGCGGGACGGTAGCCAAAAACATTCAGTACTTC. It translates to CASGTVAKNIQYF.